This TCR beta chain was sequenced during a study of a mutant IDH1 vaccine in newly diagnosed glioma (dated by TCRdb to the early 2020s). About the study as a whole: Vaccination was initiated 4-6 weeks after radiotherapy alone, or concurrently with temozolomide cycles in the chemotherapy-containing groups. The roughly 30 treated patients were roughly 62% male and approximately 40% female, with a mean age of about 43 years. Prior to enrollment, standard therapy consisting of radiotherapy alone, temozolomide alone, or radiochemotherapy with temozolomide had been administered to patients, with the combination being received by most patients. The week-35 safety follow-up took place at visit V12, and the week-47 end of study took place at visit V13. Peripheral blood samples were drawn at six visits, namely V03 (baseline), V05, V07, V10, V12 and V13. For exploratory analyses, longitudinal TCRB deep sequencing was carried out in roughly 23 treated patients wherever samples were available.

What the time point label conveys for this sample: week 35, safety follow-up. Each vaccine dose, consisting of 300 ug of a 20-mer mutant IDH1 peptide in Montanide, was administered subcutaneously with topical imiquimod. Eight vaccinations were administered to patients in weeks 1, 3, 5, 7, 11, 15, 19 and 23, corresponding to visits V03 through V10. All donors had newly diagnosed IDH1-mutant astrocytomas of WHO grade 3 or 4 that showed loss of nuclear ATRX. The samples were drawn from NOA16, a multicentre, single-arm, open-label phase I trial in Germany that tested a mutant IDH1 peptide vaccine in humans for the first time. The DNeasy Blood and Tissue Kit was used to extract genomic DNA from EDTA blood for TCRB sequencing. In regard to this clone: The antigen it binds to is not known. Base qualities were left out, and no much larger clone turns up one base away.

Ends trimmed: V by 4 bases, J by 2 bases; bases unmatched to a gene: 4. The CDR3 runs 14 residues from the cysteine to the phenylalanine. This entry keeps only the CDR3 DNA: 42 bases, framed from base 1. CDR1 and CDR2 were assigned from the germline V gene as SGHNT and YENEEA. Broader findings and caveats from the paper: Availability determined which PBMC samples were chosen for TCRB deep sequencing. The authors stated that sample limitations prevented analyses of patient blood samples from being reproduced. No apparent relationship was observed between pseudoprogression and alterations in the top peripheral T cell clonotypes detected by TCRB sequencing. Immune responses induced by the vaccine were seen in roughly 95% of patients across multiple MHC alleles.

The library came from the immunoSEQ multiplex PCR assay. The hsTCRB Kit was used according to the manufacturer's protocol to amplify rearranged TCR beta chain sequences. An Illumina MiSeq was used to sequence the TCRB libraries. On the study's bioinformatics: Demultiplexing, trimming and gene mapping were performed with the kit vendor's proprietary platform. TCRdb stores this immuneACCESS table with in-frame sequences only. Part of the clones is absent; in the studies checked, under half of the shortfall reflects unresolved V genes, and no reason is known for the rest. That table furnishes V, J and clone size, whereas the DNA furnished D and trimming. Across this sample there are approximately 62,000 clones, with 84% seen only once. 3.5% to 4.5% of the sample is in the top ten clones.

The source is a man aged 30 to 39 with glioma. The chain is encoded by TRBV11-3 joined to TRBJ2-7, and 8 bases in between align with TRBD1. Material: PBMCs, obtained from a glioma patient whose treatment included an IDH1 peptide vaccine. The DNA reads TGTGCCAGCAGCTCCGACAGGGGAACCTACGAGCAGTACTTC. This sequence encodes CASSSDRGTYEQYF.